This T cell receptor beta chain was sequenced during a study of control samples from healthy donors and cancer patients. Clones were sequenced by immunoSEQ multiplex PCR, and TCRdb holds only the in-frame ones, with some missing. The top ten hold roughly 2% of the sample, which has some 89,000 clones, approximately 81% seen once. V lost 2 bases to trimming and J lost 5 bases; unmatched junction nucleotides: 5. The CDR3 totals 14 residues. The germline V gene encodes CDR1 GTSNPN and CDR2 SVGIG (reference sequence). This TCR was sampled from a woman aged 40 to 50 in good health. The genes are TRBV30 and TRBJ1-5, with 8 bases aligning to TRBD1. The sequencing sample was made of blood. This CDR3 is CAWSLRGPDQPQHF. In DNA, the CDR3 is TGTGCCTGGAGTCTCAGGGGGCCCGATCAGCCCCAGCATTTT.